The 17 T cell receptor beta chains below were found in one sample sequenced in a study of OX40 agonist ivuxolimab in advanced cancers. Clones were sequenced by immunoSEQ multiplex PCR, and TCRdb holds only the in-frame ones, with some missing. Counted here are 80,000 or so clones, 90% to 95% occurring once; the ten biggest clones make up 13% to 15%. The sequenced sample was CD4+ or CD8+ T cells sorted from blood, obtained in a trial of the OX40 agonist ivuxolimab. The receptors stem from an adult with an advanced solid tumor such as melanoma, head and neck, liver or kidney cancer.

The chain carries TRBV5-4 and TRBJ2-2; 7 nucleotides agree with TRBD2. Trimming cost V 4 bases and J 7 bases; bases outside gene matches: 10. CDR3 length equals 15 residues. CDR1 is SGHNT, CDR2 YYREEE, per germline (reference sequence). CDR3 region: CASSPTAGEIGELFF. CDR3 DNA: TGTGCCAGCAGCCCAACCGCGGGAGAGATCGGGGAGCTGTTTTTT.

This rearrangement joins TRBV6-6 to TRBJ1-2; D ambiguous. The CDR3 sequence is 15 residues long. Germline lookup yields CDR1 MNHNY and CDR2 SVGAGI (reference sequence). Trimming left V 0 bases short and J 7 bases short, with 15 bases between. In DNA form, the CDR3 reads TGTGCCAGCAGTTACTCGGAACAGCCCCCCTCTGGCTACACCTTC. Translated: CASSYSEQPPSGYTF.

This chain uses TRBV7-3 with TRBJ1-1, with 8 bases lining up with TRBD1. The CDR3 extends over 13 amino acids. Germline V gene data show CDR1 as SGHTA and CDR2 as FQGTGA. J was trimmed by 5 bases and V by 5 bases; bases with no gene match: 4. DNA for the CDR3: TGTGCCAGCAGCGCACAGGGGGGTACTGAAGCTTTCTTT. It codes for CASSAQGGTEAFF.

This chain connects TRBV11-2 to TRBJ2-7; D is uncertain. There are 12 residues in the CDR3. Trimming took 5 bases from V and 2 from J, leaving 7 bases between them. CDR1 SGHAT and CDR2 FQNNGV come from the germline V gene. CDR3 coding DNA: TGTGCCAGCAGCGAGTTCCCCTACGAGCAGTACTTC. Its protein is CASSEFPYEQYF. The whole variable domain, remainder taken from reference TRBV11-2 and TRBJ2-7, is EAGVAQSPRYKIIEKRQSVAFWCNPISGHATLYWYQQILGQGPKLLIQFQNNGVVDDSQLPKDRFSAERLKGVDSTLKIQPAKLEDSAVYLCASSEFPYEQYFGPGTRLTVT.

The chain carries TRBV19 and TRBJ2-1, with D perhaps TRBD1 or TRBD2 (5 bases each). The V gene's germline CDR1 is LNHDA and CDR2 SQIVND (reference sequence). The CDR3 spans 13 residues. Trimming pared 7 bases from V and 4 bases from J, leaving 11 bases between. The CDR3 DNA is TGTGCCAGTACCCCGGGACGGTACAATGAGCAGTTCTTC. It specifies CASTPGRYNEQFF. The full variable domain, its missing parts supplied by reference TRBV19 and TRBJ2-1, is DGGITQSPKYLFRKEGQNVTLSCEQNLNHDAMYWYRQDPGQGLRLIYYSQIVNDFQKGDIAEGYSVSREKKESFPLTVTSAQKNPTAFYLCASTPGRYNEQFFGPGTRLTVL.

The chain carries TRBV9 and TRBJ2-2; D tentatively reads TRBD1 or TRBD2 (5 bases each). Germline V gene data show CDR1 as SGDLS and CDR2 as YYNGEE. The CDR3 totals 15 residues. V lost 9 bases, J lost 2 bases, and 17 bases lay in between. The CDR3 sequence: CATGGLGVNTGELFF. The CDR3 DNA follows: TGTGCCACCGGTGGCCTGGGGGTCAACACCGGGGAGCTGTTTTTT.

The chain employs TRBV6-5 and TRBJ2-7; 8 bases line up with TRBD2. Trimming at V came to 6 bases and at J to 5 bases, leaving 12 bases not matched to a gene. CDR1 is MNHEY and CDR2 is SVGAGI in the germline V gene. The CDR3 is 15 residues long. The CDR3 DNA sequence: TGTGCCAGCAGCCCTAGTCGGGGGGGGATAAACGAGCAGTACTTC. Protein product: CASSPSRGGINEQYF.

The genes are TRBV7-3 and TRBJ2-3; 8 positions match TRBD2. V shed 2 bases and J 11 bases; nucleotides not matched to a gene: 18. Germline V gives CDR1 SGHTA, CDR2 FQGTGA. The CDR3 sequence is 17 residues long. The CDR3 is CASSLLGAGDPMGGQYF. The DNA of the CDR3 is TGTGCCAGCAGCTTATTGGGAGCGGGAGACCCCATGGGAGGGCAGTATTTT.

The chain has TRBV6-1 and TRBJ2-1; D is perhaps TRBD1 (5 bases). The germline V gene has CDR1 MNHNS and CDR2 SASEGT. V lost 2 bases to trimming and J lost 4 bases, with 9 bases between them. This CDR3 is built from 14 residues. CDR3 coding DNA: TGTGCCAGCAGTGAACAGGGTTTTTACAATGAGCAGTTCTTC. This encodes CASSEQGFYNEQFF.

This clone was seen a single time. This chain joins TRBV27 and TRBJ2-7; the D is unclear. Germline V CDR1 and CDR2: MNHEY, SMNVEV (reference sequence). Trimming cost V 2 bases and J 3 bases, with 20 bases left between them. CDR3 length equals 17 residues. Written as DNA, the CDR3 is TGTGCCAGCAGTTTAGGGGTACTAATCCCGAAACTCTACGAGCAGTACTTC. This codes for CASSLGVLIPKLYEQYF.

The CDR3: CASSLVAGGYEQYF. The CDR3 DNA sequence: TGTGCCAGCAGCTTGGTGGCGGGGGGATACGAGCAGTACTTC. The rearrangement joins TRBV5-8 to TRBJ2-7; 8 nucleotides match TRBD2. V shed 0 bases and J 4 bases; nucleotides not matched to a gene: 3. The CDR3 loop spans 14 amino acids. The germline V gene has CDR1 SGHTS and CDR2 YDEGEE. The full variable domain, its missing parts supplied by reference TRBV5-8 and TRBJ2-7, is EAGVTQSPTHLIKTRGQQATLRCSPISGHTSVYWYQQALGLGLQFLLWYDEGEERNRGNFPPRFSGRQFPNYSSELNVNALELEDSALYLCASSLVAGGYEQYFGPGTRLTVT.

The chain is built from TRBV25-1 and TRBJ1-6; D not certain. V lost 7 bases and J 8 bases, leaving 12 bases between the germline ends. The CDR3 runs to 13 residues. Germline loops: CDR1 MGHDK, CDR2 SYGVNS. CDR3 nucleotide sequence: TGTGCCAGCACCTGGAGTCCTTATTCACCCCTCCACTTT. It yields the protein CASTWSPYSPLHF.

This clone was recorded a few times. The chain couples TRBV28 to TRBJ1-1, with TRBD1 matching over 7 bases. The V gene's germline CDR1 is MDHEN and CDR2 SYDVKM. The CDR3 is 15 amino acids. With 4 bases clipped from V and 0 bases from J, the junction kept 5 bases outside the gene matches. The CDR3 DNA reads as TGTGCCAGCAGTTGGGGGGACAGCATGAACACTGAAGCTTTCTTT. Its protein is CASSWGDSMNTEAFF.

This clone occurred a few times. V gene TRBV6-5 combines with J gene TRBJ1-1; 10 bases agree with TRBD1. After removal of 4 bases from V and 1 base from J, the junction contained 3 bases not matched to a gene. The CDR3 covers 15 residues. The germline V gene encodes CDR1 MNHEY and CDR2 SVGAGI. This CDR3 is CASSSGQGENTEAFF. CDR3 DNA: TGTGCCAGCAGTTCCGGACAGGGGGAGAACACTGAAGCTTTCTTT.

This chain connects TRBV4-1 to TRBJ2-1; D gene ambiguous. This CDR3 has 14 amino acids. The V and J ends lost 2 bases and 6 bases respectively, with 11 bases between them. Germline CDR1 and CDR2: MGHRA and YSYEKL. The DNA for the CDR3 is TGCGCCAGCAGCCAAACCCAGGTGAGCAATGAGCAGTTCTTC. As protein: CASSQTQVSNEQFF.

This clone was recorded only once. The chain employs TRBV28 and TRBJ2-2; D not resolved. The germline CDR1 and CDR2 sequences are MDHEN and SYDVKM. This CDR3 spans 12 amino acids. V lost 3 bases and J lost 5, with 4 bases in between. The CDR3 sequence: CASSLGTGELFF. For the CDR3, the DNA is TGTGCCAGCAGTTTGGGGACCGGGGAGCTGTTTTTT.

The chain couples TRBV4-1 to TRBJ2-7; D is possibly TRBD1 or TRBD2 (5 bases each). V was clipped by 1 base and J by 7 bases, with 14 bases between them. The CDR3 spans 14 residues. The V gene's germline CDR1 is MGHRA and CDR2 YSYEKL. The CDR3 DNA reads TGCGCCAGCAGCCAAGGAGGGGATTCACGGGAGCAGTACTTC. Translation: CASSQGGDSREQYF.